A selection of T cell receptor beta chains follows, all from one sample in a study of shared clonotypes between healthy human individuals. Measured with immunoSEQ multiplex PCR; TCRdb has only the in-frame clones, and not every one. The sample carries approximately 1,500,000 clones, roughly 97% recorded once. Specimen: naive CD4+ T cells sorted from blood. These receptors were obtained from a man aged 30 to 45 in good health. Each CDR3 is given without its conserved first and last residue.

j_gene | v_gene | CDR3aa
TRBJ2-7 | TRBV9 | ASSISVSSYEQY
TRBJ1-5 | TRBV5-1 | ASSLAGTSNQPQH
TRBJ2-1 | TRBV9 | ASSTTSGIYNEQF
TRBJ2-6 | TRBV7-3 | ASSLRAGHPQVHENSGANVLT
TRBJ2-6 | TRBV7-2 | ASSLGGTIGANVLT
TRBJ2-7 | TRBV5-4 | ASSLPSGSREQY
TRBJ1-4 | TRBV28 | ASSLMDRGGEKLF
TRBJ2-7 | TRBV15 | ATSRGLGQGADEQY
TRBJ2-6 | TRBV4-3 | ASSQVGGVGGANVLT
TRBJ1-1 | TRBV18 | ASSPSGTDNTEAF
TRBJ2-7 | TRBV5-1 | ASSLEHLYEQY
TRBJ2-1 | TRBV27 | AAPERGYNEQF
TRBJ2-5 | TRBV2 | ASSRRGVRTQY
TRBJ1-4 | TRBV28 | ASSWGDFEKLF
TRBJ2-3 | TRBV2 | ASKKREFADTQY
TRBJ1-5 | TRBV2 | ASRPNRTPYSNQPQH
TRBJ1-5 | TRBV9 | ASSTYTQGSHQPQH
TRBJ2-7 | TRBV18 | ASSPRTGGNEQY
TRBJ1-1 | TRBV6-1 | ASSEAQGFRGRAF
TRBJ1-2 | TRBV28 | ASEVTVGGYT
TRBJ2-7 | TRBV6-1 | ASTEFGDSYEQY
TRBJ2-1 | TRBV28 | ASSYRTSINEQF
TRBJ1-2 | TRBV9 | ASSVDWALYGYT
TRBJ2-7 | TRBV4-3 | ASSQDSTGSYYEQY
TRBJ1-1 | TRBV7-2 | ASSVIKGKGHMNTEAF
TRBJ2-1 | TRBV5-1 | ASSQRDYNEQF
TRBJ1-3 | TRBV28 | ASSLFYRPSSGNTIY
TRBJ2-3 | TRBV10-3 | AISETGSRTDTQY
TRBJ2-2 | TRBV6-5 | ASSRQGRFAGELF
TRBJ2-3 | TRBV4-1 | ASSQLTSTDTQY
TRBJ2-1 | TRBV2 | ASRVEYNEQF
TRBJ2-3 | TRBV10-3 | AVGYTDLADTQY
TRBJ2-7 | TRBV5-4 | ASSLGTSGRSYEQY
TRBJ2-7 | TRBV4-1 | ASSNEGLRDMEQY
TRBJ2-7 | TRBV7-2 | ASSLDPGATSYEQY
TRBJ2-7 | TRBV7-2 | ASSPVGTGGYEQY
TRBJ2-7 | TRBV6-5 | ASSYSSAYSYEQY
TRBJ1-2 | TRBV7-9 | ASSSTGYGYT
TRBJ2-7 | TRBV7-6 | ASSLDHRVIEEQY
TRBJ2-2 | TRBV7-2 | ASSPNGGDTAGVGELF
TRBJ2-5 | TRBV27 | ASSLSGTQY
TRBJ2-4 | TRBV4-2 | ASSQDWTGGNIQY
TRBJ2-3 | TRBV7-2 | ASSLVRIRRRGTPDTQY
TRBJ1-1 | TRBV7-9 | ASSPVLDAEAF
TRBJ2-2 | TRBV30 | AWSVQLGTGELF
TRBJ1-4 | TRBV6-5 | ASSLYRGKEKLF
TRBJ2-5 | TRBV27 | ASSFLTSAYQETQY
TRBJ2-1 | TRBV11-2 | ASSLDRSNEQF
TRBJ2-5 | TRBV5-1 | ASSSNWAQETQY
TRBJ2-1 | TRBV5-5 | ASSSQSGVHEQF
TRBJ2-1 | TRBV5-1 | ASSFLAGGPSYNEQF
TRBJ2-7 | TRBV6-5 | ASSRGYEQY
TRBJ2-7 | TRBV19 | ASSSLGRGNEQY
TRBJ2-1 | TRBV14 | ASSQYKREEQF
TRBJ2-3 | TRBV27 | ASTLLGTDTQY
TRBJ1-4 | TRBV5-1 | ASSPQTGMGEKLF
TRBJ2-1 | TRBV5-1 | ASSLTGTSGRMSNEQF
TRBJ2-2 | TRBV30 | AWSGQRGTGELF
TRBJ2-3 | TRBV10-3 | AISKTGTTDTQY
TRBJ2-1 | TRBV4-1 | ASSTYGTGGPNEQF